Following are 10 T cell receptor beta chains from one sample sequenced in a study of blood T cells in healthy people across ages. The authors ran a second PCR of roughly 6 to 12 cycles using a sample-barcoded 5' primer and a J-beta primer mix. TCRdb recomputed calls from the 5' RACE reads with MiXCR, one row per CDR3 protein. The sample shows 600,000 or so distinct CDR3 sequences, less than 35% of them seen only once. The material sequenced was blood. These receptors were collected from a woman older than 75 in good health.

About this clonotype itself: A read error may be the cause here, since a much bigger clone is one base away. Lacking the conserved final phenylalanine or tryptophan, this CDR3 likely reflects a read error. The CDR3 DNA reads TGTGCCAGCAGTGCCTTATCCGGGAGCAATCAGCCCCAGCATTGT. Amino acid sequence: CASSALSGSNQPQHC. The chain employs TRBV6-5 and TRBJ1-5; D not resolved. This CDR3 is 15 amino acids long. From germline, CDR1 is MNHEY and CDR2 SVGAGI. Trimming shortened V by 5 bases and J by 1 base, and 12 bases separated the two germline ends.

This clonotype was seen at least ten times. The chain uses TRBV9 and TRBJ1-2; D is perhaps TRBD1 (5 bases). Trimming left V 1 base short and J 6 bases short, with 10 bases between. CDR1 is SGDLS, CDR2 YYNGEE, per germline. The CDR3 spans 13 residues. The CDR3 is CASSVQGGDGYTF. The CDR3 DNA sequence: TGTGCCAGCAGCGTACAGGGAGGCGATGGCTACACCTTC.

This clonotype was observed many times. The genes are TRBV20-1 and TRBJ2-5, with 8 bases lining up with TRBD2. Losses at the gene ends were 6 bases for V and 4 bases for J; bases not matched to a gene: 7. Germline V gene lookup returns CDR1 DFQATT and CDR2 SNEGSKA (reference sequence). The CDR3 is 13 residues long. The CDR3 loop is CSAPPSGGETQYF. CDR3 nucleotide sequence: TGCAGTGCCCCCCCCAGCGGGGGAGAGACCCAGTACTTC.

This clonotype was recorded a few times. J is TRBJ2-1 and V is TRBV20-1, with 8 bases lining up with TRBD1. Germline trimming cut 7 bases from V and 9 bases from J; bases unmatched to any gene: 11. Germline values: CDR1 DFQATT, CDR2 SNEGSKA (reference sequence). There are 13 residues in the CDR3. The CDR3 spells CSGDRGGRGEQFF. The CDR3 nucleotides read TGCAGTGGCGACAGGGGAGGTAGAGGTGAGCAGTTCTTC.

This chain links TRBV10-3 with TRBJ2-6; possible D gene TRBD1, 6 bases. The CDR3 extends over 16 amino acids. Trimming removed 4 bases at V and 1 base at J, with 11 bases between. Germline CDR1 is ENHRY and CDR2 is SYGVKD. DNA of the CDR3: TGTGCCATCAGTGTAGGGGGTACATCTGGGGCCAACGTCCTGACTTTC. Translation: CAISVGGTSGANVLTF.

The rearrangement joins TRBV2 to TRBJ1-3; possibly TRBD1 for D (5 bases). CDR3 size: 12 residues. Germline V gene sequence: CDR1 SNHLY, CDR2 FYNNEI. Trimming removed 7 bases from V and 6 bases from J, with 10 bases in between. Here the CDR3 reads CASNQQENTIYF. The CDR3 region has the DNA TGTGCCAGCAACCAACAGGAAAACACCATATATTTT. Variable domain in full (rest from reference TRBV2 and TRBJ1-3): EPEVTQTPSHQVTQMGQEVILRCVPISNHLYFYWYRQILGQKVEFLVSFYNNEISEKSEIFDDQFSVERPDGSNFTLKIRSTKLEDSAMYFCASNQQENTIYFGEGSWLTVV.

This clonotype was detected many times. Germline and junction disagree at one end, which may indicate a read error. This chain uses TRBV29-1 with TRBJ2-1; 12 positions match TRBD2. CDR1 is SQVTM and CDR2 is ANQGSEA in the germline V gene. CDR3 length equals 16 residues. CDR3: CSVEGLAGTSLGEQFF. The DNA of the CDR3 is TGCAGCGTGGAAGGACTAGCGGGGACTAGTCTAGGTGAGCAGTTCTTC.

The chain carries TRBV6-2 or TRBV6-3 and TRBJ2-5; the match to TRBD1 covers 8 bases. The end of the DNA aligns better with TRBJ2-7, so the J call may be wrong. This CDR3 has 13 residues. Per the germline V gene, CDR1 is MNHEY and CDR2 is SVGEGT. The CDR3 loop is CASSWRQGSEQYF. The CDR3 DNA sequence: TGTGCCAGCAGTTGGCGACAGGGGTCCGAGCAGTACTTC.

This clonotype was counted at least ten times. The rearrangement links TRBV15 to TRBJ2-7; D gene uncertain. Near its end, the DNA agrees better with TRBJ2-5, so the J call may be wrong. CDR1 LNHNV and CDR2 YYDKDF come from the germline V gene (reference sequence). The CDR3 length is 13 residues. The CDR3 sequence is CATSSGPRETQYF. The CDR3 region has the DNA TGTGCCACCAGCAGCGGGCCCAGGGAGACCCAGTACTTC.

V gene TRBV3-1 combines with J gene TRBJ1-6, with a possible D match to TRBD1 (5 bases). V lost 2 bases and J lost 8, with 13 bases in between. CDR3 size: 15 residues. CDR1 and CDR2 (germline): LGHDT, YNNKEL (reference sequence). This CDR3 is CASSQYPGGDSPLHF. The CDR3 DNA sequence: TGTGCCAGCAGCCAATACCCGGGGGGAGATTCACCCCTCCACTTT.